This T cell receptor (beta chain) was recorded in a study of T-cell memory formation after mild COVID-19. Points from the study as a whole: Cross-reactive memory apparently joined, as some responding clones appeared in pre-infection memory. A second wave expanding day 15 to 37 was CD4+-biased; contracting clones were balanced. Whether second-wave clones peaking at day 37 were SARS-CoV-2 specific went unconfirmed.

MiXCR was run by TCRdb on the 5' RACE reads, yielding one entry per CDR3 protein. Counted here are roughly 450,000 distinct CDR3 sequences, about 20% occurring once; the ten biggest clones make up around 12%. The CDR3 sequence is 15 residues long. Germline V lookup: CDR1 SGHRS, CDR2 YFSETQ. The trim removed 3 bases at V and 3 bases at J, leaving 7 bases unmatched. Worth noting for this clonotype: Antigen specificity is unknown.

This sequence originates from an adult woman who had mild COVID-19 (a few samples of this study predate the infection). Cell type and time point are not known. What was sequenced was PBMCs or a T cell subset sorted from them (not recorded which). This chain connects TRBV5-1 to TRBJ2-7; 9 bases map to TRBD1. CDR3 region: CASSWTGAPGYEQYF. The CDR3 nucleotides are TGCGCCAGCAGCTGGACAGGGGCCCCGGGCTACGAGCAGTACTTC.